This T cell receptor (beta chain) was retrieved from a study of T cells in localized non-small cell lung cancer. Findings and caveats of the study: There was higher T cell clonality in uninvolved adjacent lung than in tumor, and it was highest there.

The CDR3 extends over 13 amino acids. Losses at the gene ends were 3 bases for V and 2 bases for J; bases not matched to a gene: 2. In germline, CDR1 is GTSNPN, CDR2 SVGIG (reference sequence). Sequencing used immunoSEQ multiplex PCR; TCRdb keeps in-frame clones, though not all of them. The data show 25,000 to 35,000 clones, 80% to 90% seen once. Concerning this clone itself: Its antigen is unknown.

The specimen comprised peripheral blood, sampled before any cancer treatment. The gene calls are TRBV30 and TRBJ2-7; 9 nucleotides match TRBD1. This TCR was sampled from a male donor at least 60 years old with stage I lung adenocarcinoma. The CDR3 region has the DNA TGTGCCTGGAGGAGGGACAGGGCCTACGAGCAGTACTTC. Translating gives CAWRRDRAYEQYF.